Following are 14 T cell receptor beta chains from one sample sequenced in a study of T cell clonality in common variable immunodeficiency. Study-level results: Fewer deletions and N-nucleotide insertions were reportedly seen in common variable immunodeficiency TCR beta sequences.

No antigen has been identified for these receptors. Method: immunoSEQ multiplex PCR; TCRdb's copy keeps in-frame clones and lacks some. The repertoire consists of 15,000 to 20,000 clones, none detected only once. The source material was peripheral blood mononuclear cells. These receptors were taken from a human donor with common variable immunodeficiency.

To note about this clone: With the read ending 3 residues before the CDR3 end, the germline J gene is used to fill in that end. The chain couples TRBV7-6 to TRBJ2-5; a possible D gene is TRBD2 (6 bases). This CDR3 has 17 residues. Trimming took 4 bases from V and 1 from J, leaving 19 bases between them. Germline loops: CDR1 SGHVS, CDR2 FNYEAQ. Here the CDR3 reads CASSCPYGFSGQETQYF. The CDR3 bases that were read are TGTGCCAGCAGCTGTCCTTATGGCTTTAGCGGCCAAGAGACC.

This clone was found a few times. The CDR3 end lies 3 residues beyond the end of the read and is filled in from the germline J gene. V usage is TRBV7-2 and J usage is TRBJ1-1; D gene uncertain. CDR1 is SGHTA and CDR2 is FQGNSA in the germline V gene. Trimming removed 7 bases from V and 4 bases from J, with 13 bases in between. The CDR3 contains 13 residues. The CDR3 loop is CASTYGGSTEAFF. The DNA read from the CDR3 is TGTGCCAGCACCTACGGCGGAAGCACTGAA.

This clone qualifies as medium-sized. The observed sequence ends 3 residues before the CDR3 terminus, with the missing tail filled in from the germline J gene. The chain couples TRBV29-1 to TRBJ2-7; D perhaps matches TRBD1 (6 bases). Germline lookup yields CDR1 SQVTM and CDR2 ANQGSEA. V shed 4 bases and J shed 6 bases, with 19 bases lying between them. This CDR3 comprises 14 residues. The sequenced part of the CDR3 DNA is TGCAGCGTTGGTATTGGGGCAGGGGATGGCGAG. Amino acid sequence: CSVGIGAGDGE. Given in full, the CDR3 is CSVGIGAGDGEQYF.

The chain's CDR3 is CAWLPTGTNKNIQYF. CDR3 bases read: TGTGCCTGGCTGCCAACCGGGACTAACAAAAACATT. The chain joins TRBV30 to TRBJ2-4; 7 bases map to TRBD2. The read ends 3 residues shy of where the CDR3 ends; the end is completed using the germline J gene. The CDR3 covers 15 residues. The V segment lost 5 bases and the J segment 3 bases; nucleotides outside the gene matches: 10. Germline-derived CDR1 and CDR2 are GTSNPN and SVGIG (reference sequence).

At least ten counts were recorded for this clone. Read sequence stops 3 residues before the CDR3 end, and the germline J gene provides the missing end. The chain uses TRBV19 and TRBJ1-1; weak D call: TRBD1 (5 bases). This CDR3 has 14 amino acids. Trimming removed 5 bases from V and 2 bases from J, with 12 bases in between. Germline V gene lookup returns CDR1 LNHDA and CDR2 SQIVND (reference sequence). The sequenced part of the CDR3 DNA is TGTGCCAGTAGTGGGGCAAGGCCCAACACTGAA. Its protein is CASSGARPNTE. The whole CDR3 is CASSGARPNTEAFF.

This clone was found a few times. The covered CDR3 bases are TGTGCCAGCCGTCTAGCGGGGGGGCCCGGGGAG. This gives the protein CASRLAGGPGE. The whole CDR3 protein reads CASRLAGGPGELFF. The rearrangement joins TRBV2 to TRBJ2-2, with TRBD2 identical over 12 bases. From the germline J gene comes the end of the CDR3, since the read stops 3 residues before it. This CDR3 has 14 residues. The ends lost 8 bases at V and 6 bases at J; junction bases unmatched: 4. Germline V lookup: CDR1 SNHLY, CDR2 FYNNEI.

A remark on this clone: The missing CDR3 end, 3 residues past where the read stops, is filled in from the germline J gene. The V call is TRBV13, the J call TRBJ2-7; perhaps TRBD1 as D (5 bases). Germline lookup yields CDR1 PRHDT and CDR2 FYEKMQ (reference sequence). This CDR3 has 14 amino acids. The V gene lost 5 bases and the J gene lost 5 bases, with 16 bases spanning the gap. CDR3 sequence reads: CASSPRQGRDEQYF. The CDR3 DNA, read in part, is TGTGCCAGCAGCCCGAGGCAGGGAAGAGACGAG.

Partial CDR3 DNA: TGTGCCAGCACCTTCGGGGGGGCGGAGGAGACC. Its translation: CASTFGGAEET. The full CDR3 protein is CASTFGGAEETQYF. The V and J genes are TRBV7-2 and TRBJ2-5; 8 nucleotides line up with TRBD2. The read is 3 residues too short to cover the CDR3 end, so that end is filled in from the germline J gene. V shed 7 bases, J shed 5 bases, and the junction held 9 bases outside the gene matches. CDR3 size: 14 residues. Germline CDR1 SGHTA, CDR2 FQGNSA. Full variable domain (remainder filled in from reference TRBV7-2 and TRBJ2-5): GAGVSQSPSNKVTEKGKDVELRCDPISGHTALYWYRQSLGQGLEFLIYFQGNSAPDKSGLPSDRFSAERTGGSVSTLTIQRTQQEDSAVYLCASTFGGAEETQYFGPGTRLLVL.

Many counts were recorded for this clone. The read gets to within 3 residues of the CDR3 end, and the germline J gene fills in the rest. The rearrangement joins TRBV5-4 to TRBJ1-1; 7 positions match TRBD1. The germline V gene encodes CDR1 SGHNT and CDR2 YYREEE (reference sequence). The CDR3 contains 14 residues. After removal of 5 bases from V and 1 base from J, the junction contained 5 bases not matched to a gene. The covered CDR3 bases are TGTGCCAGCAGTGCGGACAGGAGGAACACTGAA. Its protein is CASSADRRNTE. The whole CDR3 reads CASSADRRNTEAFF.

Details on this clone: The sequenced fragment ends 3 residues before the CDR3 boundary, so the rest is inferred from the germline J gene. The chain uses TRBV7-6 and TRBJ2-7; D ambiguous. V lost 1 base to trimming and J lost 1 base, with 8 bases between them. CDR3 length: 14 amino acids. Germline assignment: CDR1 SGHVS and CDR2 FNYEAQ. The covered CDR3 bases are TGTGCCAGCAGCTTAGTGGCCAATTCCTACGAG. The encoded protein is CASSLVANSYE. The entire CDR3 is CASSLVANSYEQYF.

The table lists this clone with many counts. The CDR3 goes on 3 residues after the read ends, and that part is filled in from the germline J gene. The chain recombines TRBV7-2 with TRBJ1-2, with TRBD1 matching over 7 bases. CDR1 SGHTA and CDR2 FQGNSA come from the germline V gene. The CDR3 runs to 15 residues. V lost 0 bases, J lost 4 bases, and 5 bases stayed unmatched. Incomplete CDR3 DNA: TGTGCCAGCAGCTTAGCGGAGGGGGCAGGCTATGGC. Its translation is CASSLAEGAGYG. The complete CDR3 reads CASSLAEGAGYGYTF. Full variable domain (outside the CDR3, taken from reference TRBV7-2 and TRBJ1-2): GAGVSQSPSNKVTEKGKDVELRCDPISGHTALYWYRQSLGQGLEFLIYFQGNSAPDKSGLPSDRFSAERTGGSVSTLTIQRTQQEDSAVYLCASSLAEGAGYGYTFGSGTRLTVV.

Comment on this clone: The read terminates 3 residues ahead of where the CDR3 ends, so the germline J gene completes it. This chain links TRBV5-1 with TRBJ2-1; D possibly corresponds to TRBD1 (6 bases). V shed 3 bases and J shed 8 bases, with 15 bases lying between them. The CDR3 loop spans 14 amino acids. Germline values: CDR1 SGHRS, CDR2 YFSETQ. CDR3 region: CASSSVVGGDEQFF. The CDR3 DNA, read in part, is TGCGCCAGCAGCTCCGTGGTTGGGGGCGATGAG.

This clone was counted many times. The DNA ends 3 residues before the CDR3 does, and the rest of the CDR3 is filled in from the germline J gene. This chain connects TRBV18 to TRBJ2-3, with TRBD1 matching over 11 bases. Per germline, CDR1 KGHSH and CDR2 LQKENI. This CDR3 region has 15 residues. Losses at the gene ends were 6 bases for V and 4 bases for J; bases not matched to a gene: 6. CDR3 in amino acids: CASSAGQGASDTQYF. The part of the CDR3 DNA that was read is TGTGCCAGCTCCGCTGGACAGGGGGCATCAGATACG.

This clone was seen a handful of times. The CDR3 end falls 3 residues outside the read, so it is completed with the germline J gene. The chain uses TRBV18 and TRBJ2-3, with D possibly TRBD1 on 6 matching bases. CDR1 and CDR2 (germline): KGHSH, LQKENI. This CDR3 is built from 16 residues. V was shortened by 0 bases and J by 2 bases, with 12 bases between the two germline ends. CDR3 bases read: TGTGCCAGCTCACCACCTGGGGGACACCACACAGATACG. This sequence encodes CASSPPGGHHTDT. The CDR3, in full, reads CASSPPGGHHTDTQYF.